These 15 T cell receptor beta chains were sequenced from one sample in a study of beta chain features in type 1 diabetes. The isolated RNA, all of it, was reverse transcribed, so expressed TCRB transcripts were what got sequenced. TCRdb keeps only in-frame clones here, not all; method: immunoSEQ multiplex PCR. This sample has under 800,000 clones; 15% to 19% occur once, and the top ten carry about 0.087%. Material: naive CD4+ T cells from blood. Every receptor here comes from a young man in good health.

This sequence joins TRBV9 and TRBJ1-2, with a weak D call TRBD1 (5 bases). Trimming shortened V by 2 bases and J by 7 bases, and 15 bases separated the two germline ends. CDR3 length equals 14 residues. The germline gives CDR1 SGDLS, CDR2 YYNGEE. The CDR3 DNA reads as TGTGCCAGCAGCGTCGAGGCGCAGGGAGTTGGCTACACCTTC. Its protein is CASSVEAQGVGYTF. Full variable domain (rest looked up from reference TRBV9 and TRBJ1-2): DSGVTQTPKHLITATGQRVTLRCSPRSGDLSVYWYQQSLDQGLQFLIQYYNGEERAKGNILERFSAQQFPDLHSELNLSSLELGDSALYFCASSVEAQGVGYTFGSGTRLTVV.

This clone has more than one count but fewer than ten. The rearrangement links TRBV18 to TRBJ2-7, with a tentative D call TRBD2 (5 bases). There are 13 residues in the CDR3. V gave up 6 bases and J gave up 2 bases, with 11 bases separating them. The germline gives CDR1 KGHSH, CDR2 LQKENI. CDR3 loop: CASSPDGAYEQYF. The DNA for the CDR3 is TGTGCCAGCTCTCCCGACGGGGCCTACGAGCAGTACTTC.

J is TRBJ1-1 and V is TRBV19; the D gene is possibly TRBD1 (6 bases). Looked up from germline, CDR1 is LNHDA and CDR2 is SQIVND (reference sequence). This CDR3 comprises 13 residues. Trimming took 4 bases from V and 6 from J, leaving 12 bases between them. The CDR3 sequence is CASSRPGGAEAFF. The CDR3 DNA sequence: TGTGCCAGTAGTAGGCCCGGGGGCGCTGAAGCTTTCTTT.

The chain is built from TRBV27 and TRBJ1-5; perhaps TRBD1 as D (5 bases). Germline CDR1 MNHEY, CDR2 SMNVEV (reference sequence). The CDR3 runs 14 residues. The V end lost 5 bases, the J end lost 5 bases, and 13 bases lay between the germline ends. The CDR3 sequence is CASSLRWGDQPQHF. The CDR3 bases are TGTGCCAGCAGTCTTCGGTGGGGGGATCAGCCCCAGCATTTT.

This clone was observed a handful of times. The genes are TRBV6-6 and TRBJ1-5, with D perhaps TRBD1 (5 bases). This CDR3 has 15 amino acids. Germline CDR1 MNHNY, CDR2 SVGAGI (reference sequence). Trimming took off 5 bases at V and 11 bases at J, with 22 bases between the two ends. CDR3 bases: TGTGCCAGCAGTAAAATCGACGGGGCGATCCGATCCCAGCATTTT. This sequence encodes CASSKIDGAIRSQHF.

CDR3 sequence (DNA): TGTGCCAGTTCACAGGGGTTCTCCTACGAGCAGTACTTC. Protein product: CASSQGFSYEQYF. The V call is TRBV28, the J call TRBJ2-7; the match to TRBD1 covers 7 bases. Germline V lookup: CDR1 MDHEN, CDR2 SYDVKM. Germline trimming cut 9 bases from V and 0 bases from J; bases unmatched to any gene: 5. The CDR3 sequence is 13 residues long.

Only a few counts were recorded for this clone. This sequence joins TRBV9 and TRBJ2-7; D tentatively reads TRBD1 or TRBD2 (5 bases each). Trimming removed 0 bases at V and 2 bases at J, with 15 bases between. CDR3 length: 16 residues. Germline values: CDR1 SGDLS, CDR2 YYNGEE. CDR3 DNA: TGTGCCAGCAGCGTAGGAGGGGTTGGGACCACCTACGAGCAGTACTTC. This codes for CASSVGGVGTTYEQYF. Filled out from reference TRBV9 and TRBJ2-7, the complete variable domain reads DSGVTQTPKHLITATGQRVTLRCSPRSGDLSVYWYQQSLDQGLQFLIQYYNGEERAKGNILERFSAQQFPDLHSELNLSSLELGDSALYFCASSVGGVGTTYEQYFGPGTRLTVT.

The V gene is TRBV29-1, the J gene TRBJ1-2, with D possibly being TRBD1 (5 bases). CDR1 and CDR2 (germline): SQVTM, ANQGSEA. This CDR3 region has 13 residues. V lost 4 bases and J 4 bases, leaving 13 bases between the germline ends. CDR3 sequence reads: CSVAEGPIYGYTF. In nucleotides, the CDR3 is TGCAGCGTTGCGGAGGGGCCTATCTATGGCTACACCTTC.

This clone was observed a handful of times. The rearrangement joins TRBV5-1 to TRBJ2-1, with 7 bases identical to TRBD2. The CDR3 extends over 17 amino acids. V was clipped by 0 bases and J by 10 bases; unmatched bases: 16. Germline V CDR1 and CDR2: SGHRS, YFSETQ. The DNA for the CDR3 is TGCGCCAGCAGCTTGGCCGGAGCGGGACGCCTGAGTGGGGAGCAGTTCTTC. This codes for CASSLAGAGRLSGEQFF.

The V and J genes are TRBV7-2 and TRBJ2-1; D gene unclear. Germline-derived CDR1 and CDR2 are SGHTA and FQGNSA. This CDR3 contains 13 residues. V lost 2 bases and J 2 bases, leaving 4 bases between the germline ends. CDR3 DNA: TGTGCCAGCAGCTTAATCGCCTACAATGAGCAGTTCTTC. It codes for CASSLIAYNEQFF.

Only a few counts were recorded for this clone. V gene TRBV18 combines with J gene TRBJ1-1; 8 positions match TRBD1. Per germline, CDR1 KGHSH and CDR2 LQKENI. This CDR3 contains 17 residues. Trimming at V came to 3 bases and at J to 0 bases, leaving 9 bases not matched to a gene. CDR3 residues: CASSPSTGGTMNTEAFF. Written as DNA, the CDR3 is TGTGCCAGCTCACCGAGCACAGGGGGGACCATGAACACTGAAGCTTTCTTT.

V gene TRBV7-2 combines with J gene TRBJ2-3; 11 bases align to TRBD1. The CDR3 consists of 16 residues. Looked up from germline, CDR1 is SGHTA and CDR2 is FQGNSA. V lost 5 bases and J lost 4; bases outside the gene matches: 8. CDR3 loop: CASSTRTGGVADTQYF. For the CDR3, the DNA is TGTGCCAGCAGCACCCGGACAGGGGGCGTCGCAGATACGCAGTATTTT.

In this sample, this clone turned up a few times. Other DNA sequences from this sample encode an identical CDR3 as well. The chain couples TRBV19 to TRBJ1-2, with 7 positions matching TRBD1. Germline V CDR1 and CDR2: LNHDA, SQIVND (reference sequence). Unmatched junction bases numbered 1, after V lost 6 bases and J lost 0 bases. This CDR3 is built from 13 residues. CDR3: CASRDRTNYGYTF. CDR3 nucleotide sequence: TGTGCCAGTAGGGACAGGACTAACTATGGCTACACCTTC.

This clone was seen more than once but under ten times. The V and J genes are TRBV4-3 and TRBJ2-7; D possibly corresponds to TRBD2 (5 bases). V was pared by 0 bases and J by 3 bases, with 18 bases between. The CDR3 sequence is 17 residues long. Germline CDR1 LGHNA, CDR2 YSLEER. This CDR3 reads CASSQDPSMRVLYEQYF. CDR3 DNA: TGCGCCAGCAGCCAAGATCCTAGCATGCGTGTCCTCTACGAGCAGTACTTC.

This clone occurred a few times. This chain links TRBV5-1 with TRBJ2-4, with D unclear. The germline V gene encodes CDR1 SGHRS and CDR2 YFSETQ. The CDR3 totals 14 residues. Trimming stripped 0 bases from V and 0 bases from J, with 4 bases between. CDR3 loop: CASSLDIAKNIQYF. As DNA, the CDR3 is TGCGCCAGCAGCTTGGACATAGCCAAAAACATTCAGTACTTC.